The 21 T cell receptor beta chains below were found in one sample sequenced in a study of blood T cell repertoires in COVID-19. Assay used: immunoSEQ multiplex PCR; TCRdb lists only in-frame clones, some missing. The sample contains around 64,000 clones, roughly 87% of which appear only once. Sequencing used peripheral blood. These TCRs come from a woman aged 80 or over with acute or convalescent COVID-19.

Only a few counts were recorded for this clone. The V call is TRBV28, the J call TRBJ2-7; TRBD1 aligns across 8 bases. The CDR3 has 16 amino acids. With V trimmed by 4 bases and J by 1 base, 9 bases remained unmatched. Looked up from germline, CDR1 is MDHEN and CDR2 is SYDVKM. In DNA, the CDR3 is TGTGCCAGCAGTTCACCCTCAGGGGGCAAATCCTACGAGCAGTACTTC. The encoded protein is CASSSPSGGKSYEQYF.

This chain uses TRBV25-1 with TRBJ1-4; TRBD1 matches at 10 bases. Germline V lookup: CDR1 MGHDK, CDR2 SYGVNS. CDR3 length equals 17 residues. V was pared by 4 bases and J by 10 bases, with 15 bases of the junction left unmatched. CDR3 coding DNA: TGTGCCAGCAGTGGAACACGCGCCGGGACAGGGGCCGGAAAACTGTTTTTT. It codes for CASSGTRAGTGAGKLFF.

V is TRBV30 and J is TRBJ2-7; 13 positions agree with TRBD2. V lost 4 bases, J lost 3 bases, and 9 bases stayed unmatched. This CDR3 has 16 amino acids. Looked up from germline, CDR1 is GTSNPN and CDR2 is SVGIG (reference sequence). The CDR3 DNA reads as TGTGCCTGGACAGCCGGGACTAGCGGGATATACTACGAGCAGTACTTC. It translates to CAWTAGTSGIYYEQYF.

The chain's CDR3 is CAWSVGRFWGDTEAFF. CDR3 DNA sequence: TGTGCCTGGAGTGTAGGACGGTTTTGGGGGGACACTGAAGCTTTCTTT. J is TRBJ1-1 and V is TRBV30; D might be TRBD1 (5 bases). Trimming left V 0 bases short and J 3 bases short, with 17 bases between. The CDR3 length is 16 residues. Germline V CDR1 and CDR2: GTSNPN, SVGIG (reference sequence).

The rearrangement uses TRBV5-1 and TRBJ1-2; 8 nucleotides agree with TRBD1. Germline trimming cut 3 bases from V and 2 bases from J; bases unmatched to any gene: 6. This CDR3 has 15 amino acids. Germline V gene lookup returns CDR1 SGHRS and CDR2 YFSETQ. The CDR3 coding sequence is TGCGCCAGCAGCTACTACACAGGGGGGAACTATGGCTACACCTTC. Protein product: CASSYYTGGNYGYTF.

The chain links TRBV7-2 to TRBJ1-2, with a tentative D call TRBD1 (5 bases). The CDR3 has 15 amino acids. V gave up 1 base and J gave up 8 bases, with 17 bases separating them. Germline CDR1 SGHTA, CDR2 FQGNSA. As DNA, the CDR3 is TGTGCCAGCAGCTTAGGTCGTCAGGGCGCGGGAGGCTACACCTTC. It codes for CASSLGRQGAGGYTF.

The V call is TRBV24-1, the J call TRBJ2-2; D possibly corresponds to TRBD1 (6 bases). V lost 4 bases and J 0 bases, leaving 14 bases between the germline ends. CDR1 is KGHDR and CDR2 is SFDVKD in the germline V gene. There are 17 residues in the CDR3. The CDR3 loop reads CATSDPGQFANTGELFF. The DNA of the CDR3 is TGTGCCACCAGTGACCCCGGACAGTTCGCGAACACCGGGGAGCTGTTTTTT.

This chain uses TRBV7-7 with TRBJ2-5; 9 nucleotides match TRBD1. CDR1 and CDR2 (germline): SSHAT, FNYEAQ (reference sequence). J was trimmed by 1 base and V by 5 bases; bases with no gene match: 2. The CDR3 has 14 amino acids. CDR3: CASSPDRGQETQYF. CDR3 DNA: TGTGCCAGCAGCCCGGACAGGGGCCAAGAGACCCAGTACTTC.

This chain uses TRBV20-1 with TRBJ2-7; 8 positions agree with TRBD1. CDR3 length equals 11 residues. In germline, CDR1 is DFQATT, CDR2 SNEGSKA (reference sequence). J gave up 7 bases and V 4 bases, and 3 bases lay outside the gene matches. CDR3 nucleotide sequence: TGCAGTGCTACAGGGGGCCGTGAGCAGTACTTC. This encodes CSATGGREQYF.

The chain is built from TRBV28 and TRBJ1-5, with D possibly TRBD1 on 5 matching bases. The CDR3 has 13 residues. V was cut by 6 bases and J by 7 bases, with 13 bases left in between. CDR1 and CDR2 (germline): MDHEN, SYDVKM. The CDR3 is CASRAGLNQPQHF. As DNA, the CDR3 is TGTGCCAGCAGGGCGGGGCTTAACCAGCCCCAGCATTTT.

This chain connects TRBV5-6 to TRBJ1-1; a weak D match, TRBD1 (5 bases). CDR3 length: 14 residues. The germline V and J ends were trimmed by 2 bases and 4 bases, with 12 bases remaining between them. Germline V gene sequence: CDR1 SGHDT, CDR2 YYEEEE. CDR3 loop: CASSFDRATTEAFF. The CDR3 DNA reads as TGTGCCAGCAGCTTTGACAGAGCGACCACTGAAGCTTTCTTT.

CDR3 DNA sequence: TGCAGCGTGTCCGGGAGCTCTGGGGCCAACGTCCTGACTTTC. Its translation is CSVSGSSGANVLTF. The chain joins TRBV29-1 to TRBJ2-6; D is possibly TRBD2 (6 bases). This CDR3 is 14 amino acids long. The V and J ends lost 6 bases and 0 bases respectively, with 9 bases between them. Germline V gene lookup returns CDR1 SQVTM and CDR2 ANQGSEA.

The V gene is TRBV27, the J gene TRBJ1-1; the D gene is possibly TRBD1 (5 bases). There are 14 residues in the CDR3. The ends were cut back, 6 bases at V and 3 bases at J, with 14 bases in the middle. CDR1 MNHEY and CDR2 SMNVEV come from the germline V gene (reference sequence). The CDR3 loop is CASSLRLGDTEAFF. CDR3 DNA: TGTGCCAGCAGCCTCAGGTTAGGGGACACTGAAGCTTTCTTT.

The V and J genes are TRBV5-6 and TRBJ2-4; 7 positions match TRBD1. CDR1 is SGHDT and CDR2 is YYEEEE in the germline V gene. V lost 4 bases to trimming and J lost 6 bases; unmatched junction nucleotides: 16. The length of the CDR3 is 17 residues. The CDR3 nucleotides read TGTGCCAGCAGCGTACGCCCCTTCCCGGGACAGCTAAACATTCAGTACTTC. This translates into CASSVRPFPGQLNIQYF.

The gene calls are TRBV5-5 and TRBJ1-3; D is ambiguous. With 0 bases removed from V and 0 bases from J, the gap between germline ends came to 13 bases. This CDR3 has 17 amino acids. Germline V CDR1 and CDR2: SGHKS, YYEKEE (reference sequence). The CDR3 protein is CASSLVPSFSSGNTIYF. CDR3 nucleotide sequence: TGTGCCAGCAGCTTGGTTCCCAGTTTCAGCTCTGGAAACACCATATATTTT.

The V and J genes are TRBV14 and TRBJ2-7; 11 bases are shared with TRBD2. The CDR3 loop spans 15 amino acids. Germline CDR1 reads SGHDN; CDR2 reads FVKESK. With 3 bases clipped from V and 1 base from J, the junction kept 2 bases outside the gene matches. The CDR3 here is CASSHSSGRSYEQYF. The CDR3 DNA reads TGTGCCAGCAGCCACTCTAGCGGGAGGTCCTACGAGCAGTACTTC.

V and J are TRBV19 and TRBJ1-3, with 7 bases that match TRBD1. Germline-derived CDR1 and CDR2 are LNHDA and SQIVND (reference sequence). With 7 bases clipped from V and 0 bases from J, the junction kept 9 bases outside the gene matches. The CDR3 loop spans 16 amino acids. For the CDR3, the DNA is TGTGCCAGTATCCGATCGACAGGGTTCTCTGGAAACACCATATATTTT. It yields the protein CASIRSTGFSGNTIYF.

The chain is built from TRBV18 and TRBJ2-7; D is unclear. CDR3 length: 14 residues. Trimming stripped 0 bases from V and 6 bases from J, with 12 bases between. The germline V gene has CDR1 KGHSH and CDR2 LQKENI. The CDR3 nucleotides read TGTGCCAGCTCACCACCAATCGTCCGAGGCGAGCAGTACTTC. This codes for CASSPPIVRGEQYF.

V gene TRBV5-1 combines with J gene TRBJ2-1; 8 bases are a match to TRBD1. The CDR3 covers 14 residues. With 1 base clipped from V and 9 bases from J, the junction kept 6 bases outside the gene matches. Germline V gives CDR1 SGHRS, CDR2 YFSETQ. For the CDR3, the DNA is TGCGCCAGCAGCTTGCAGACAGGGGTAACTGAGCAGTTCTTC. Its protein product is CASSLQTGVTEQFF.

The rearrangement uses TRBV10-3 and TRBJ1-2; weak D call: TRBD1 (6 bases). Per germline, CDR1 ENHRY and CDR2 SYGVKD. V was clipped by 4 bases and J by 4 bases, with 13 bases between them. This CDR3 spans 14 amino acids. The CDR3 region is CAISGSTGVYGYTF. DNA of the CDR3: TGTGCCATCAGTGGCTCGACAGGCGTCTATGGCTACACCTTC.

This chain joins TRBV11-3 and TRBJ2-1; 9 bases map to TRBD2. The CDR3 loop spans 16 amino acids. The germline CDR1 and CDR2 sequences are SGHNT and YENEEA. J gave up 3 bases and V 5 bases, and 8 bases lay outside the gene matches. Here the CDR3 DNA reads TGTGCCAGCAGCCCGGGCGGGGGGGCGGACTACAATGAGCAGTTCTTC. Translated: CASSPGGGADYNEQFF.